The subject of this entry is one T cell receptor (beta chain). This clonotype has ten or more counts. Its specific antigen is unknown. No base quality information exists; no much larger clone differs at one position. The sample comes from a study of molecular identifiers for immune sequencing clone quantification (dated by TCRdb to 2016 to 2019). About the investigation overall: For a replicate experiment, the RNA from either approximately 20,000 or 100,000 naive CD8 T cells was divided into five aliquots, and four of those aliquots went on to sequencing. This methods study used CD8 T cells to benchmark TCR RNA copy counting and molecular-identifier clustering-based TCR repertoire sequencing (MIDCIRS).

General findings and caveats noted by the study authors: A single cell's worth of spiked-in Jurkat TCR RNA was reported detectable even among one million naive CD8 T cells. The naive libraries included spiked-in Jurkat TCR RNA (fewer than eleven copies' worth), and this Jurkat TCR RNA is not part of the donor repertoire. Highly expanded clone sizes could be underestimated because identical TCR molecules may share a barcode. Without barcode sub-clustering, chimeric consensus sequences inflated TCR diversity; chimeras reached as high as 47%. About 3.1 recovered TCR RNA copies per cell were obtained by modeling, versus about 10 by digital PCR, implying a capture efficiency of 25% to 30%. In CMV-specific effector cells, over 99% of molecules were held by clones above 20 RNA copies, whereas under 1% of molecules were held by such clones in naive cells.

The method was PCR. The sequencer listed for this sample is NextSeq 500. Bulk TCR libraries were generated as previously described, with the TCR primers listed in Table S5 used. Purification of total RNA was performed with the Qiagen AllPrep DNA/RNA kit. Before any analysis, reads coming from multiple sequencing runs of the same library were combined into one pool. The source study handled its data this way. Reads were retained only if their TCR constant sequence matched exactly, and those retained reads were trimmed to 150 nt and grouped according to their 12-nt molecular barcodes. Reads in each barcode group were sub-clustered using a 15% Levenshtein threshold, and a quality-weighted consensus sequence was built for each RNA molecule. Non-functional sequences were filtered out, along with any lower-count sequence sitting one edit away from another sequence. On the basis of fitting two negative binomial distributions, barcode sub-clusters with fewer than 20% of the maximum read count were discarded. Through fastp at Q25 and MiXCR, TCRdb rebuilt clones from the public reads, retaining in-frame beta chains. Rows with one shared CDR3 protein collapse into an entry with the most common genes and DNA. TCRdb's processing, not the authors', yielded these V and J calls. This sample comprises 85,000 to 90,000 distinct CDR3 sequences, around 27% of them detected only once. The ten largest account for roughly 0.8% of the sample.

Clipping removes 0 bases from V and 8 bases from J, with 9 as the unmatched junction base count. The CDR3 numbers 17 residues from cysteine through phenylalanine. Only CDR3 DNA remains: 51 bases, in frame from the first base. The germline V gene (reference sequence) sets CDR1 to SEHNR and CDR2 to FQNEAQ. Libraries of naive CD8 T cells were generated from roughly 20,000 to 1,000,000 sorted cells, with 10%, 30% or 50% of the purified RNA used. Naive CD8 T cells, defined as CD8+CD4-CCR7+CD45RA+, were FACS-sorted into RLT Plus buffer on a BD FACSAria II. Detection sensitivity was tested by spiking Jurkat RNA equal to some 10 TCR copies' worth into samples containing roughly 18,000-1,000,000 naive CD8 T cells. Enrichment of CD8 T cells was done with RosetteSep CD8+ T Cell Enrichment Cocktail plus Ficoll-Paque, and ACK red cell lysis came afterward.

The sequence was collected from a human donor in good health. Some libraries in this study had Jurkat cell RNA spiked in. What was sequenced was naive CD8+ T cells from blood, with Jurkat cell RNA spiked in. Explained via the paper, the cell subset or site label denotes: FACS-sorted CD8+CD4-CCR7+CD45RA+ naive T cells. The chain is encoded by TRBV7-9 joined to TRBJ2-1, with 11 junctional bases fitting TRBD2. The CDR3 protein: CASSLASLAGVWDEQFF. The DNA is TGTGCCAGCAGCTTAGCGTCACTAGCGGGGGTCTGGGATGAGCAGTTCTTC.